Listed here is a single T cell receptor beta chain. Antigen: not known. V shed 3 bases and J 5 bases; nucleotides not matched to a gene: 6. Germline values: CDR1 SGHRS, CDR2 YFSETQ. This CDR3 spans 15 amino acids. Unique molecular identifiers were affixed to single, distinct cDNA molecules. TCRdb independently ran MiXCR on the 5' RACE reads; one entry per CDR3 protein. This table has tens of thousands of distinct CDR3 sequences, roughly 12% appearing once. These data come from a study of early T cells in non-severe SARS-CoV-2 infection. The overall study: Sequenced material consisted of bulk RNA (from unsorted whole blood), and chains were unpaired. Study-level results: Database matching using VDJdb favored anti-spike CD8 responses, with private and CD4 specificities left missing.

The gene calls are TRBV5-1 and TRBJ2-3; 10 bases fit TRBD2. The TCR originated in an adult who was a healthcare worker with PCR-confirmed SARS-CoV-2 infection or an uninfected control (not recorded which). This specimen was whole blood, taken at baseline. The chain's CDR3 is CASSSIAGGRDTQYF. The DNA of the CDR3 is TGCGCCAGCAGCTCTATAGCGGGAGGACGAGATACGCAGTATTTT. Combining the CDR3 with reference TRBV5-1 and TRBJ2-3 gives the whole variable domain KAGVTQTPRYLIKTRGQQVTLSCSPISGHRSVSWYQQTPGQGLQFLFEYFSETQRNKGNFPGRFSGRQFSNSRSEMNVSTLELGDSALYLCASSSIAGGRDTQYFGPGTRLTVL.